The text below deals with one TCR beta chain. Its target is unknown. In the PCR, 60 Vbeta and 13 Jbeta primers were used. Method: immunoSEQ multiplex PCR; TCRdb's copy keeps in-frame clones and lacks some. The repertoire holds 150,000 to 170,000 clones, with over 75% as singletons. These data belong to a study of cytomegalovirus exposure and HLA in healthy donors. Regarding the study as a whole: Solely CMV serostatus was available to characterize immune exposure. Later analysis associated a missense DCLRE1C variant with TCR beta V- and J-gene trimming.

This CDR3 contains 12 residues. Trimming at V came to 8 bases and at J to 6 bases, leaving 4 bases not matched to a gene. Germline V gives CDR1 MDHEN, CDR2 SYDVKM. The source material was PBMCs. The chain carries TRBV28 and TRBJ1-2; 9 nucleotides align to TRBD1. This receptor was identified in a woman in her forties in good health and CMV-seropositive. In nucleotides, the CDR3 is TGTGCCAGCTGGGACAGGGCGGATGGCTACACCTTC. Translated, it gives CASWDRADGYTF.